This TCR beta chain was sequenced for a study of metastatic and nonmetastatic thyroid tumors. At the level of the study: Thyroid patients, malignant and benign, had repertoires compared across blood and tumor or nodule tissue.

Before thyroid surgery, none of the patients had received any treatment. V lost 4 bases to trimming and J lost 2 bases; unmatched junction nucleotides: 12. Germline CDR1 and CDR2: MNHEY and SMNVEV (reference sequence). This CDR3 comprises 17 residues. TCRdb re-clonotyped the PCR reads through MiXCR. The sample lists about 36,000 clones, around 21% seen once, with roughly 15% in the top ten. Study results and limitations: In both blood and tumor samples, TCR beta diversity was reported significantly higher for malignant than benign nodules.

With regard to this clone: Its specificity is unknown.

J is TRBJ2-5 and V is TRBV27; 8 nucleotides match TRBD2. The receptor's source is a female donor with papillary thyroid cancer or a benign thyroid nodule (not recorded which). Some clones in this sample may be carry-over from other donors' samples. Sequenced material: blood. CDR3 in DNA: TGTGCCAGCAGTTACGAGCAGGGAATAGCGGGGCAAGAGACCCAGTACTTC. Residues: CASSYEQGIAGQETQYF.